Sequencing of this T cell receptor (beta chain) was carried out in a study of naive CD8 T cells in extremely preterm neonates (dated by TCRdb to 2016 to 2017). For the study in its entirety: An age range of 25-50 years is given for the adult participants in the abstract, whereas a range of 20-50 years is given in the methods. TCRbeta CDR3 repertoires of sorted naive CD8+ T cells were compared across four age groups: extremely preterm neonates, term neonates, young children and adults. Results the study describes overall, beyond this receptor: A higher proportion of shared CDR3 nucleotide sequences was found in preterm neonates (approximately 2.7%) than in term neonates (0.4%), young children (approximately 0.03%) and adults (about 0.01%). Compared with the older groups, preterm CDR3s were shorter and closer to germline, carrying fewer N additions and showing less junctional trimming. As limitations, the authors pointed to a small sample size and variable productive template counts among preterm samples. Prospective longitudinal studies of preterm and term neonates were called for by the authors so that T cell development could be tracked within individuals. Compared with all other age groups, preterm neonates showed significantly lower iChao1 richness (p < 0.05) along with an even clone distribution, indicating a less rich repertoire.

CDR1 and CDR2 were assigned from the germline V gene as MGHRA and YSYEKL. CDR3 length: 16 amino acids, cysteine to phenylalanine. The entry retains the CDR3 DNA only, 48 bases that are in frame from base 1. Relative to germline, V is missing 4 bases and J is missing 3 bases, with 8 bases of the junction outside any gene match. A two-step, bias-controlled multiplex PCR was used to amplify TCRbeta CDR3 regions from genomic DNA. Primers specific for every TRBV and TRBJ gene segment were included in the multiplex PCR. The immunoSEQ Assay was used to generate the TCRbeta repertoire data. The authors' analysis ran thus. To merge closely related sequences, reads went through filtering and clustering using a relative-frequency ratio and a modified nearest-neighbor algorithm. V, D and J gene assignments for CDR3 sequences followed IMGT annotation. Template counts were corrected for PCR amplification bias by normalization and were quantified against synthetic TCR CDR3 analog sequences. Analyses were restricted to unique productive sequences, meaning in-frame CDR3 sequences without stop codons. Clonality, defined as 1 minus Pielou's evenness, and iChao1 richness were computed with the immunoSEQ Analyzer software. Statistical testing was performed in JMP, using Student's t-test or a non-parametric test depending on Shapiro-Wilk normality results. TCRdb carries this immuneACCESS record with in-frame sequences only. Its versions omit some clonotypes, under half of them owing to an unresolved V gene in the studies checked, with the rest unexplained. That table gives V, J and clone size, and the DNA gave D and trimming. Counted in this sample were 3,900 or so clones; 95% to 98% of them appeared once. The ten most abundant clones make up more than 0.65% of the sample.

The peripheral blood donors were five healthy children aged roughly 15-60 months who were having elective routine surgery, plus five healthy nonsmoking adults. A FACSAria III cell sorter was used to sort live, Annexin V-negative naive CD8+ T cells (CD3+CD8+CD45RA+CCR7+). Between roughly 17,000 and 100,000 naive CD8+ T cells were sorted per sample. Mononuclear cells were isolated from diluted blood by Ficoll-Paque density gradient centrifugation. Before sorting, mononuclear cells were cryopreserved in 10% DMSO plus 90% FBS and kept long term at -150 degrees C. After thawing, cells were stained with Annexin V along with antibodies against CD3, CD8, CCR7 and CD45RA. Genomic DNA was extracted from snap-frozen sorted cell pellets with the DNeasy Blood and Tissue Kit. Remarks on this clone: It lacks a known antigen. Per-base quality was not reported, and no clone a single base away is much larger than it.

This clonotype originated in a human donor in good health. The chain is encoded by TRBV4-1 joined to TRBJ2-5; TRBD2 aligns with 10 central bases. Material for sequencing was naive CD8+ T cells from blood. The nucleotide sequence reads TGCGCCAGCAGCCCCCGGGATAGCGGGGGGAAAGAGACCCAGTACTTC. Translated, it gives CASSPRDSGGKETQYF.